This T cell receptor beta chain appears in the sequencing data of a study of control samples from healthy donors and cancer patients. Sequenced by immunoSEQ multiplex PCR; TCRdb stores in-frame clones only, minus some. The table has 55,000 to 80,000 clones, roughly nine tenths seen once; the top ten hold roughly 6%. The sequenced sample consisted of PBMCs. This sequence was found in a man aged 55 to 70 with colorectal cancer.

Here the CDR3 reads CASSPGTAGNQPQHF. CDR3 sequence (DNA): TGCGCCAGCAGCCCCGGGACCGCTGGCAATCAGCCCCAGCATTTT. The rearrangement uses TRBV5-1 and TRBJ1-5; maybe TRBD1 (5 bases). The CDR3 consists of 15 residues. Trimming shortened V by 4 bases and J by 2 bases, and 13 bases separated the two germline ends. Germline CDR1 SGHRS, CDR2 YFSETQ. Full variable domain (outside the CDR3, taken from reference TRBV5-1 and TRBJ1-5): KAGVTQTPRYLIKTRGQQVTLSCSPISGHRSVSWYQQTPGQGLQFLFEYFSETQRNKGNFPGRFSGRQFSNSRSEMNVSTLELGDSALYLCASSPGTAGNQPQHFGDGTRLSIL.